This T cell receptor beta chain was identified during a study of blood T cells in healthy people across ages. Overall study results and limits: Per million T cells, the diversity of TCR beta decreased roughly linearly as age advanced. What prevented conclusive comparison of naive and antigen-experienced cells was that PBMCs were unsorted. Strongly correlated with naive T cell percentage was TCR beta diversity.

Trimming removed 3 bases from V and 7 bases from J, with 15 bases in between. The CDR3 runs 14 residues. With regard to this clonotype: Its specificity is not known.

Combining a sample-barcoded 5' primer with a J-beta primer mix, a second PCR ran for about 6 to 11 cycles. TCRdb recomputed calls from the 5' RACE reads with MiXCR, one row per CDR3 protein. Among 1.8 million or so distinct CDR3 sequences listed, roughly two fifths were seen once. This sequence was found in a human donor in good health. Sequences were obtained from blood. The rearrangement uses TRBV12-3 or TRBV12-4 and TRBJ1-2; the D gene is possibly TRBD1 (5 bases). CDR3 in DNA: TGTGCCAGCAGTTTTCGGCAGGGTATGTCTGGCTACACCTTC. It encodes CASSFRQGMSGYTF.